This passage covers 13 T cell receptor beta chains from one sample sequenced in a study of T cell repertoires in cytomegalovirus infection. TCRdb recomputed calls from the reads with MiXCR, one row per CDR3 protein. The table shows approximately 110,000 distinct CDR3 sequences, with 30% occurring only once. These TCRs are of unknown antigen specificity. The source material was CD8+ T cells from cultured PBMCs, sampled from culture after CMV antigen stimulation. The receptors stem from a human donor in good health (CMV status not recorded). Some clones in this sample may be carry-over from other donors' samples.

The V call is TRBV12-3 or TRBV12-4, the J call TRBJ2-7, with 8 nucleotides matching TRBD1. This CDR3 has 15 residues. J was trimmed by 2 bases and V by 5 bases; bases with no gene match: 8. CDR3 DNA: TGTGCCAGCAGTCCGGACAGGGCCTCGCCCTACGAGCAGTACTTC. Translation: CASSPDRASPYEQYF.

This clonotype was detected only a few times. The chain employs TRBV2 and TRBJ2-5, with a possible D match to TRBD2 (5 bases). The CDR3 is made up of 14 amino acids. Germline loops: CDR1 SNHLY, CDR2 FYNNEI. V lost 6 bases, J lost 0 bases, and 11 bases lay in between. CDR3 coding DNA: TGTGCCAGCAGCGACGGGATGCACCAAGAGACCCAGTACTTC. Its translation is CASSDGMHQETQYF.

The rearrangement links TRBV6-2 or TRBV6-3 to TRBJ2-1; TRBD2 matches at 10 bases. This CDR3 comprises 16 residues. The ends lost 0 bases at V and 8 bases at J; junction bases unmatched: 7. Germline CDR1 is MNHEY and CDR2 is SVGEGT. The CDR3 loop is CASSYSQSGGAHEQFF. DNA of the CDR3: TGTGCCAGCAGTTACTCGCAGAGCGGGGGGGCTCATGAGCAGTTCTTC.

The chain has TRBV27 and TRBJ2-7, with TRBD1 matching over 8 bases. Trimming at V came to 5 bases and at J to 3 bases, leaving 9 bases not matched to a gene. Germline V gene data show CDR1 as MNHEY and CDR2 as SMNVEV (reference sequence). This CDR3 is built from 15 residues. The DNA of the CDR3 is TGTGCCAGCAGTCAAGCCGGACAGGGAGACTACGAGCAGTACTTC. Translating it yields CASSQAGQGDYEQYF.

The chain links TRBV5-6 to TRBJ2-1; 7 bases fit TRBD2. The CDR3 extends over 14 amino acids. The V gene end was trimmed by 4 bases and the J gene end by 15 bases; junction bases not matched to a gene: 16. Germline CDR1 reads SGHDT; CDR2 reads YYEEEE. This chain's CDR3 is CASSTSDGGLIPFF. The CDR3 coding sequence is TGTGCCAGCAGCACTAGCGACGGGGGGTTAATTCCGTTCTTC. The full variable domain, in which reference TRBV5-6 and TRBJ2-1 provide the parts outside the CDR3, is DAGVTQSPTHLIKTRGQQVTLRCSPKSGHDTVSWYQQALGQGPQFIFQYYEEEERQRGNFPDRFSGHQFPNYSSELNVNALLLGDSALYLCASSTSDGGLIPFFGPGTRLTVL.

V gene TRBV5-1 combines with J gene TRBJ2-7; 12 positions match TRBD1. This CDR3 has 15 residues. With V trimmed by 4 bases and J by 6 bases, 8 bases remained unmatched. Per the germline V gene, CDR1 is SGHRS and CDR2 is YFSETQ. CDR3 sequence (DNA): TGCGCCAGCAGCGATTTGGGACAGGGGGCTCGCGAGCAGTACTTC. Translating gives CASSDLGQGAREQYF.

The V and J genes are TRBV19 and TRBJ1-1, with D possibly matching TRBD1 (5 bases). The V gene lost 4 bases and the J gene lost 1 base, with 16 bases spanning the gap. CDR1 LNHDA and CDR2 SQIVND come from the germline V gene (reference sequence). The CDR3 runs to 16 residues. This CDR3 reads CASSTLPGTENTEAFF. DNA of the CDR3: TGTGCCAGTAGTACGCTACCAGGGACGGAGAACACTGAAGCTTTCTTT.

The J gene is TRBJ2-7, the V gene TRBV7-8; D uncertain. V was cut by 3 bases and J by 4 bases, with 10 bases left in between. Germline V CDR1 and CDR2: SGHVS, FQNEAQ. CDR3 length: 13 amino acids. The CDR3 DNA follows: TGTGCCAGCAGCTTCATTGACCCTTACGAGCAGTACTTC. It codes for CASSFIDPYEQYF.

This clonotype was counted ten times or more. The J gene is TRBJ2-1, the V gene TRBV7-8; TRBD1 matches at 8 bases. CDR1 SGHVS and CDR2 FQNEAQ come from the germline V gene. With V trimmed by 5 bases and J by 4 bases, 4 bases remained unmatched. This CDR3 comprises 14 residues. The CDR3 is CASSNRDRYNEQFF. The DNA for the CDR3 is TGTGCCAGCAGCAACCGGGACAGGTACAATGAGCAGTTCTTC.

The rearrangement uses TRBV7-2 and TRBJ2-4; D is unresolved. Trimming took 5 bases from V and 8 from J, leaving 10 bases between them. The CDR3 length is 12 residues. The V gene's germline CDR1 is SGHTA and CDR2 FQGNSA. The CDR3, as DNA: TGTGCCAGCAGCGGATCCTACGACATTCAGTACTTC. This translates into CASSGSYDIQYF.

This clonotype was counted at least ten times. The chain links TRBV7-2 to TRBJ2-3; no clear D. This CDR3 contains 14 residues. The V end lost 3 bases, the J end lost 1 base, and 8 bases lay between the germline ends. Germline-derived CDR1 and CDR2 are SGHTA and FQGNSA. CDR3: CASSFFKRTDTQYF. The CDR3 region has the DNA TGTGCCAGCAGCTTTTTCAAACGCACAGATACGCAGTATTTT.

The V gene is TRBV12-3 or TRBV12-4, the J gene TRBJ2-5, with a possible D match to TRBD2 (6 bases). Trimming took off 3 bases at V and 0 bases at J, with 11 bases between the two ends. The CDR3 runs 15 residues. CDR3 loop: CASSFLAGYQETQYF. For the CDR3, the DNA is TGTGCCAGCAGTTTTTTGGCGGGGTACCAAGAGACCCAGTACTTC.

The rearrangement links TRBV11-2 to TRBJ2-3; TRBD2 matches 9 bases. CDR1 is SGHAT and CDR2 is FQNNGV in the germline V gene. The CDR3 totals 17 residues. The J segment lost 2 bases and the V segment lost 6 bases, leaving 12 bases of the junction unmatched. The CDR3 sequence: CASSFSGGTTFTDTQYF. As DNA, the CDR3 is TGTGCCAGCAGTTTTAGCGGGGGCACCACCTTCACAGATACGCAGTATTTT.